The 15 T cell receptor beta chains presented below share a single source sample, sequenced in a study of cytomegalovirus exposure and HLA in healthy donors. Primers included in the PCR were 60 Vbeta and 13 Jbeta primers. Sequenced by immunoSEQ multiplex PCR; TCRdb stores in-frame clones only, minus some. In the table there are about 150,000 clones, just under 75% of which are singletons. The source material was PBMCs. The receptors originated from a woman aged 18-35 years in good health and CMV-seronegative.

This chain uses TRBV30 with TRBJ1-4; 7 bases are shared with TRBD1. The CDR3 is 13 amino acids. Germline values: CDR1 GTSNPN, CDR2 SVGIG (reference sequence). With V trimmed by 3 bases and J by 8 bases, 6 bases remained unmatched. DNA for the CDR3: TGTGCCTGGAGCCGGGACAGAGGAGAAAAACTGTTTTTT. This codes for CAWSRDRGEKLFF.

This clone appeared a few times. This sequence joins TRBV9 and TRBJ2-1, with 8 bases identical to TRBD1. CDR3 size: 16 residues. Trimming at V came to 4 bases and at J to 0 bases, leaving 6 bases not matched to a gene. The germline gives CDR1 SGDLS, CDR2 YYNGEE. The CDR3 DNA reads TGTGCCAGCAGCCGAAATACAGGGGGCTCCTACAATGAGCAGTTCTTC. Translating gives CASSRNTGGSYNEQFF. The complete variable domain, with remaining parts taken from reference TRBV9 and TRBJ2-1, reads DSGVTQTPKHLITATGQRVTLRCSPRSGDLSVYWYQQSLDQGLQFLIQYYNGEERAKGNILERFSAQQFPDLHSELNLSSLELGDSALYFCASSRNTGGSYNEQFFGPGTRLTVL.

CDR3: CASSEGYRGNGNEQFF. The CDR3, as DNA: TGTGCCAGCAGTGAAGGGTACAGGGGAAACGGGAATGAGCAGTTCTTC. The chain joins TRBV6-1 to TRBJ2-1; 7 positions match TRBD1. The germline V gene has CDR1 MNHNS and CDR2 SASEGT. V lost 1 base to trimming and J lost 7 bases; unmatched junction nucleotides: 10. The CDR3 contains 16 residues.

The CDR3 DNA reads TGTGCCAGCTCACTACTAGTACAGGGGGCGAATACTGAAGCTTTCTTT. Its translation is CASSLLVQGANTEAFF. V is TRBV18 and J is TRBJ1-1, with 9 positions matching TRBD1. The CDR3 covers 16 residues. J gave up 5 bases and V 4 bases, and 11 bases lay outside the gene matches. Per the germline V gene, CDR1 is KGHSH and CDR2 is LQKENI.

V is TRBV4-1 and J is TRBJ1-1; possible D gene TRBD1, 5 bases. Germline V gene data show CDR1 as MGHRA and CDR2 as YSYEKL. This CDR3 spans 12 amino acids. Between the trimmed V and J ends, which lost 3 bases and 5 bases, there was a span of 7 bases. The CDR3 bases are TGCGCCAGCAGCCAGGGGCGGACTGAAGCTTTCTTT. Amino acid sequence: CASSQGRTEAFF.

Here the CDR3 reads CASSVFGGDYEQYF. In nucleotides, the CDR3 is TGTGCCAGCAGCGTATTTGGGGGGGACTACGAGCAGTACTTC. The chain links TRBV28 to TRBJ2-7, with 7 nucleotides matching TRBD2. The V gene's germline CDR1 is MDHEN and CDR2 SYDVKM. The CDR3 loop spans 14 amino acids. The V and J ends lost 6 bases and 3 bases, in that order; junction bases with no gene match: 8.

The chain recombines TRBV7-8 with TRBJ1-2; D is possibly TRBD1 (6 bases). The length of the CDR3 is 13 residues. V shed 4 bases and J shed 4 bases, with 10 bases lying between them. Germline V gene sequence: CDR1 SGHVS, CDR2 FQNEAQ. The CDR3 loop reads CASSSGTSYGYTF. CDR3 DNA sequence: TGTGCCAGCAGCTCCGGGACAAGCTATGGCTACACCTTC.

The CDR3 DNA reads TGTGCCAGCAGCAGGGGGACTAGCGGGAGAGAGACCCAGTACTTC. The encoded protein is CASSRGTSGRETQYF. The chain has TRBV7-9 and TRBJ2-5; 14 positions match TRBD2. The CDR3 extends over 15 amino acids. J lost 4 bases, V lost 5 bases, and 3 bases had no gene match. Germline CDR1 is SEHNR and CDR2 is FQNEAQ (reference sequence).

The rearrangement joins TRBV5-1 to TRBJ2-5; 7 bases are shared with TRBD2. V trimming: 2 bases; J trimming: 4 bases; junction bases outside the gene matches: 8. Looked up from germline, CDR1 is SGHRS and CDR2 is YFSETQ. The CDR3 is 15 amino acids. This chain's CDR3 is CASSLEAGLRETQYF. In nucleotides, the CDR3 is TGCGCCAGCAGCTTAGAAGCGGGACTACGAGAGACCCAGTACTTC.

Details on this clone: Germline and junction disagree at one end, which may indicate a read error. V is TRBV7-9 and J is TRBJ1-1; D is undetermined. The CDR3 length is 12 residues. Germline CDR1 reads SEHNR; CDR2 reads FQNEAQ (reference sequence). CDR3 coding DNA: TGTTCCAGCAGCTTTATGAACACTGAAGCTTTCTTT. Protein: CSSSFMNTEAFF.

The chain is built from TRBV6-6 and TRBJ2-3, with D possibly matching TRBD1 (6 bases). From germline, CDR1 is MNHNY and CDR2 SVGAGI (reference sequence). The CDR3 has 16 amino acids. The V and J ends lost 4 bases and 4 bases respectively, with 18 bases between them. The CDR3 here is CASSFKSRGGADTQYF. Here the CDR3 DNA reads TGTGCCAGCAGTTTCAAGTCCAGGGGTGGAGCAGATACGCAGTATTTT.

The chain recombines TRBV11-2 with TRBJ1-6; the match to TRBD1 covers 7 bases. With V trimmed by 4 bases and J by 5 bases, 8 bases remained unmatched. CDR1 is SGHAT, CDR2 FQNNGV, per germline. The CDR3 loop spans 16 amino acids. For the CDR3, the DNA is TGTGCCAGCAGCTCGACGAGACAGGGACATAATTCACCCCTCCACTTT. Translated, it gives CASSSTRQGHNSPLHF.

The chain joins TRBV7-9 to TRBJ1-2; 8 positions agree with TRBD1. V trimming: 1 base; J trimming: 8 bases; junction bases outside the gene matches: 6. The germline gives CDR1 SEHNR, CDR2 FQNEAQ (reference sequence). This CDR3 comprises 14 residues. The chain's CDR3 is CASSLVGQVRGYTF. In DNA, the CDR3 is TGTGCCAGCAGCTTAGTGGGACAGGTGCGCGGCTACACCTTC. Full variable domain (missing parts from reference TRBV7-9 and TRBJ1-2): DTGVSQNPRHKITKRGQNVTFRCDPISEHNRLYWYRQTLGQGPEFLTYFQNEAQLEKSRLLSDRFSAERPKGSFSTLEIQRTEQGDSAMYLCASSLVGQVRGYTFGSGTRLTVV.

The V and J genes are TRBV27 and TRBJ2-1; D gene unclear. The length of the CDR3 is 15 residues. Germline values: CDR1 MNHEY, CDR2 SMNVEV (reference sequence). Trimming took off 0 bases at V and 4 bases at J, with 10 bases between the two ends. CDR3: CASSLSVSTYNEQFF. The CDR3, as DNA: TGTGCCAGCAGTTTATCAGTGTCAACTTACAATGAGCAGTTCTTC.

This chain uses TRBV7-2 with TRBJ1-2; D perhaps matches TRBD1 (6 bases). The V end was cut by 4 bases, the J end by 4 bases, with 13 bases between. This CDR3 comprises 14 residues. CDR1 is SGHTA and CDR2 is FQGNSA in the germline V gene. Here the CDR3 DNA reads TGTGCCAGCAGCTCAAGGGGGTACCGCTATGGCTACACCTTC. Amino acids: CASSSRGYRYGYTF.